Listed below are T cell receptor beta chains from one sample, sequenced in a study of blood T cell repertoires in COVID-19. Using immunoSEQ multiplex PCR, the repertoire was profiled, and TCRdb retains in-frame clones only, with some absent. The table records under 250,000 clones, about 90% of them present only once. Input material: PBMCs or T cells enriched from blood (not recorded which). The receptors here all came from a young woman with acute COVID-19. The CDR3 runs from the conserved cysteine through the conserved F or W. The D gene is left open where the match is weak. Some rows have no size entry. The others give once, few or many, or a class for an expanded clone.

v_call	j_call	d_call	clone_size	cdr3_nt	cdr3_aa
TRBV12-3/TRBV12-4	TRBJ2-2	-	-	TGTGCCAGCAGTTTAATAGAATCCGGGGAGCTGTTTTTT	CASSLIESGELFF
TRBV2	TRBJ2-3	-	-	TGTGCCAGCAGCCGAGGCAGCGTGCCTACAGATACGCAGTATTTT	CASSRGSVPTDTQYF
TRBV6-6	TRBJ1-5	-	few	TGTGCCTCATGCGATAGCAATCAGCCCCAGCATTTT	CASCDSNQPQHF
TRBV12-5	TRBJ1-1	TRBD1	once	TGTGCTAGTGGTTTGGACAGGGGTTCTCCCGCTTTCTTT	CASGLDRGSPAFF
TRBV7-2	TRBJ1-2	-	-	TGTGCCAGCAGCTTAGCCTCCGGGACACCGGGACCCTATGGCTACACCTTC	CASSLASGTPGPYGYTF
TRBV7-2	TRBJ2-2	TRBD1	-	TGTGCCAGCAGGACAGGGTTCGCGAACACCGGGGAGCTGTTTTTT	CASRTGFANTGELFF
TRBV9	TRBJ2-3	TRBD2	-	TGTGCCAGCAGCGTAGTGGGGACTAGCGGTGATACGCAGTATTTT	CASSVVGTSGDTQYF
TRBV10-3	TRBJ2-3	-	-	TGTGCCATCGGCGGGGATGCATGGGATACGCAGTATTTT	CAIGGDAWDTQYF
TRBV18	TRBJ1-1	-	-	TGTGCCAGCTCACCTTTGGGGGGGAACACTGAAGCTTTCTTT	CASSPLGGNTEAFF
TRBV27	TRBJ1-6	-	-	TGTGCCAGCGGATCGACGGGAAATAATTCACCCCTCCACTTT	CASGSTGNNSPLHF
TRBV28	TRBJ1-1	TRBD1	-	TGTGCCAGCAGCCGGTTGGGCAGGGGGGACACTGAAGCTTTCTTT	CASSRLGRGDTEAFF
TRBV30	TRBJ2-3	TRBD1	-	TGTGCCTGGCTGGCAGGGGGCATGCGGACAGATACGCAGTATTTT	CAWLAGGMRTDTQYF
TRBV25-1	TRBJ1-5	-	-	TGTGCCAGCAGTGTTAATAGCAATCAGCCCCAGCATTTT	CASSVNSNQPQHF
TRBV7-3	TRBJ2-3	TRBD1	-	TGTGCCAGCAGCTCATCGACAGGGAGCACAGATACGCAGTATTTT	CASSSSTGSTDTQYF
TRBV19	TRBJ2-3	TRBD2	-	TGTGCCAGTAGTATCCAATGGCGGGGGGGGTACACAGATACGCAGTATTTT	CASSIQWRGGYTDTQYF
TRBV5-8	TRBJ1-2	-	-	TGTGCCAGCAGCTTGGAAGGGGAGGGAGGAACCTATGGCTACACCTTC	CASSLEGEGGTYGYTF
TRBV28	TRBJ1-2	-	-	TGTGCCAGCACCCTCCGGGGGAGGAAAGGCTACACCTTC	CASTLRGRKGYTF
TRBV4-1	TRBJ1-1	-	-	TGCGCCAGCAGCCGGGGACTCATGAACACTGAAGCTTTCTTT	CASSRGLMNTEAFF
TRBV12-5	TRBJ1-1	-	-	TGTGCTAGTGGTTTGGGGGGTTTAAGGGGAACAACTGAAGCTTTCTTT	CASGLGGLRGTTEAFF
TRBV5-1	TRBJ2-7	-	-	TGCGCCAGCAGCTTGGTTGGGGGGACCTACGAGCAGTACTTC	CASSLVGGTYEQYF
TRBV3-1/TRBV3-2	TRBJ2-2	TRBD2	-	TGTGCCAGCAGCCAACGGACTAGCGGCCGAAACACCGGGGAGCTGTTTTTT	CASSQRTSGRNTGELFF
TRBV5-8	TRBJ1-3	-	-	TGTGCCAGCAGCGAGATTGGACTGCTCTCTGGAAACACCATATATTTT	CASSEIGLLSGNTIYF
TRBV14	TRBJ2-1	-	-	TGTGCCAGCAGCCAAAATCCGGGTTACTGGTTCTTC	CASSQNPGYWFF
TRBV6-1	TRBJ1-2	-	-	TGTGCCAGCAGTGAAGCGACACAGTCGGCCTCTGGCTACACCTTC	CASSEATQSASGYTF
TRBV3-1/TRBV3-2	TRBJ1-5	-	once	TGTGCCAGCAGCAATTGGGGGGAATCCTTTGAGCCCCAGCATTTT	CASSNWGESFEPQHF
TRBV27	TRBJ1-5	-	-	TGTGCCAGCACAGTGTATCAGCCCCAGCATTTT	CASTVYQPQHF
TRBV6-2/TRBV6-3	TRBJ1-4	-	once	TGTGCCAGCAGTTACAGATACGACAGGACAACTAATGAAAAACTGTTTTTT	CASSYRYDRTTNEKLFF
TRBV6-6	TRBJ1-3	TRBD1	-	TGTGCCAGCAGCGGCGACAGGGCCTCTGGAAACACCATATATTTT	CASSGDRASGNTIYF
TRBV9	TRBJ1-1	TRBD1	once	TGTGCCAGCAGCGTAGCCCCGACAGGGGGGAACACTGAAGCTTTCTTT	CASSVAPTGGNTEAFF
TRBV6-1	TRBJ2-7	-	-	TGTGCCAGCAGTGAATCCAGTTACGAGCAGTACTTC	CASSESSYEQYF
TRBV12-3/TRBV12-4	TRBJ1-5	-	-	TGTGCCAGCAGTTTAAAACCGGGACAGCCCCAGCATTTT	CASSLKPGQPQHF
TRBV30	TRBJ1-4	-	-	TGTGCCTGGAGTGTAGCGGGGGTTGCCGAAAAACTGTTTTTT	CAWSVAGVAEKLFF
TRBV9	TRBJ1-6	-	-	TGTGCCAGCAGCGGGAGAAGTACCGCGGGTTCACCCCTCCACTTT	CASSGRSTAGSPLHF
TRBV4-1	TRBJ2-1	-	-	TGCGCCAGCAGCCTCACAGTTGGGCTCTTTAACAATGAGCAGTTCTTC	CASSLTVGLFNNEQFF
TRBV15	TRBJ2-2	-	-	TGTGCCACCAGCATTTCGAGTCTTTTCCCCGGGGAGCTGTTTTTT	CATSISSLFPGELFF
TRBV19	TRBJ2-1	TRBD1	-	TGTGCCAGTACCCCCGGGACAGCCCCTTACAATGAGCAGTTCTTC	CASTPGTAPYNEQFF
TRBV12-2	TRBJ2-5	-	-	TGTGCAAGTCGCCTCCGCCGGGACAGGGCCCAACAAGAGACCCAGTACTTC	CASRLRRDRAQQETQYF
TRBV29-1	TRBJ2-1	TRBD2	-	TGCAGCGTAAAACCGGGACTAGCTAATGATGAGCAGTTCTTC	CSVKPGLANDEQFF
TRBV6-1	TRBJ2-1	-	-	TGTGCCAGCAGTGAGGGGGCGCCTAGTGAGCAGTTCTTC	CASSEGAPSEQFF
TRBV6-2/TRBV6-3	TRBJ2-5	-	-	TGTGCCAGCAGTATGTACAGTAAAGCCAAAGAGACCCAGTACTTC	CASSMYSKAKETQYF
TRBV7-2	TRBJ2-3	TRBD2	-	TGTGCCAGCAGCTTAGCGCGGCGGGGGGGCACAGATACGCAGTATTTT	CASSLARRGGTDTQYF
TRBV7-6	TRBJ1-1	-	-	TGTGCCAGCGTCCGAGGCGTGAACACTGAAGCTTTCTTT	CASVRGVNTEAFF
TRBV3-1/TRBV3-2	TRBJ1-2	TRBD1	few	TGTGCCAGCAGCCACCTTGGACAGGGGGCCGGCGGCTACACCTTC	CASSHLGQGAGGYTF
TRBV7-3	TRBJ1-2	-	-	TGTGCCAGCAGCCCGCCTGTCAGTGGCTACACCTTC	CASSPPVSGYTF
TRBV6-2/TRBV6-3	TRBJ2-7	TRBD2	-	TGTGCCAGCAGTTACGGGGGGGATGGCGAGCAGTACTTC	CASSYGGDGEQYF